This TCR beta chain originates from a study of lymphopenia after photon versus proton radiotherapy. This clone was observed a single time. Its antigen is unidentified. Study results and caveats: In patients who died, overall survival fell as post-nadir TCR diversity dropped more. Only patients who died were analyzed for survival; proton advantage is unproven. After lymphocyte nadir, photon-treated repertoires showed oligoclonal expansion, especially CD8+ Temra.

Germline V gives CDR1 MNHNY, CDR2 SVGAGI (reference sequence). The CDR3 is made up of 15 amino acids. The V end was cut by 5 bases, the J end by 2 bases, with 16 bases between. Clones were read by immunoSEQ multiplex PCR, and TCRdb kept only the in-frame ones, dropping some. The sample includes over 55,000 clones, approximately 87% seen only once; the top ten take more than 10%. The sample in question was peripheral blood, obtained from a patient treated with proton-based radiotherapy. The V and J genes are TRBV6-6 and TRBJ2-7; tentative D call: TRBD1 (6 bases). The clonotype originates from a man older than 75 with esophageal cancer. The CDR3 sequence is CASSGAGTPTYEQYF. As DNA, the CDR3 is TGTGCCAGCAGTGGGGCCGGGACACCGACCTACGAGCAGTACTTC.